This T cell receptor (beta chain) appears in the sequencing data of a study of CD8 T cells in Susac syndrome. J was trimmed by 6 bases and V by 3 bases; bases with no gene match: 5. The germline gives CDR1 DFQATT, CDR2 SNEGSKA (reference sequence). This CDR3 contains 14 residues. TCR beta from blood CD8+ and CD4+ T cells was sequenced. Random hexamers primed reverse transcription of roughly 0.45 to 1 ug RNA. One entry per CDR3 protein results from TCRdb running MiXCR on the immunoSEQ multiplex PCR reads. In the table there are 150,000 to 200,000 distinct CDR3 sequences, just under 95% of which are singletons.

The V call is TRBV20-1, the J call TRBJ2-2, with 9 bases lining up with TRBD1. The sequence derives from a human donor in good health. Sequencing was done on a sample of CD4+ T cells from PBMCs. The CDR3 sequence: CSARDRGMAGELFF. The CDR3 DNA sequence: TGCAGTGCTAGGGACAGGGGAATGGCCGGGGAGCTGTTTTTT.